These 26 T cell receptor beta chains were all obtained from the same sample, sequenced in a study of a mutant IDH1 vaccine in newly diagnosed glioma. Measured with immunoSEQ multiplex PCR; TCRdb has only the in-frame clones, and not every one. The repertoire includes about 58,000 clones, roughly 80% of them detected once, and roughly 5.2% sits in the top ten. The time point: week 35, safety follow-up. A single vaccine dose contained 300 ug of mutant IDH1 20-mer peptide, and topical imiquimod was used with it. Antigens of these TCRs are unknown. Sequences were derived from PBMCs, sampled from a glioma patient whose treatment included an IDH1 peptide vaccine. The source of these receptors is a man aged 35 to 55 with glioma.

This clone was seen a single time. V and J are TRBV7-9 and TRBJ1-4; D gene ambiguous. The V end lost 3 bases, the J end lost 8 bases, and 10 bases lay between the germline ends. CDR3 length: 13 residues. CDR1 and CDR2 (germline): SEHNR, FQNEAQ (reference sequence). Written as DNA, the CDR3 is TGTGCCAGCAGCTTGGACCGGGAGGAAAAACTGTTTTTT. The encoded protein is CASSLDREEKLFF.

V is TRBV5-1 and J is TRBJ2-7; D ambiguous. Trimming took 0 bases from V and 2 from J, leaving 6 bases between them. The V gene's germline CDR1 is SGHRS and CDR2 YFSETQ. The CDR3 has 13 amino acids. CDR3 region: CASSLVTAYEQYF. The CDR3 bases are TGCGCCAGCAGCTTGGTAACAGCCTACGAGCAGTACTTC.

CDR3 sequence: CASSWLSLAGAPQETQYF. Written as DNA, the CDR3 is TGTGCCAGCAGCTGGCTCTCCCTCGCGGGGGCCCCCCAAGAGACCCAGTACTTC. The rearrangement joins TRBV11-2 to TRBJ2-5, with D perhaps matching TRBD2 (7 bases). Trimming took 4 bases from V and 1 from J, leaving 22 bases between them. The length of the CDR3 is 18 residues. Per germline, CDR1 SGHAT and CDR2 FQNNGV.

The rearrangement links TRBV5-6 to TRBJ1-4, with 8 bases that match TRBD1. CDR3 length equals 18 residues. V gave up 0 bases and J gave up 0 bases; unmatched junction bases: 7. Germline CDR1 is SGHDT and CDR2 is YYEEEE. The CDR3 region is CASSLVRGPFSTNEKLFF. Here the CDR3 DNA reads TGTGCCAGCAGCTTGGTCAGGGGGCCCTTCTCAACTAATGAAAAACTGTTTTTT. The full variable domain, with the rest looked up from reference TRBV5-6 and TRBJ1-4, is DAGVTQSPTHLIKTRGQQVTLRCSPKSGHDTVSWYQQALGQGPQFIFQYYEEEERQRGNFPDRFSGHQFPNYSSELNVNALLLGDSALYLCASSLVRGPFSTNEKLFFGSGTQLSVL.

The chain joins TRBV7-2 to TRBJ2-7; possibly TRBD1 or TRBD2 for D (6 bases each). This CDR3 is built from 15 residues. CDR1 SGHTA and CDR2 FQGNSA come from the germline V gene. V lost 5 bases, J lost 7 bases, and 21 bases lay in between. The DNA for the CDR3 is TGTGCCAGCAGCCCCTATCGGAGGGGGTCAGGGGAGCAGTACTTC. Its protein is CASSPYRRGSGEQYF. The full variable domain, with the rest looked up from reference TRBV7-2 and TRBJ2-7, is GAGVSQSPSNKVTEKGKDVELRCDPISGHTALYWYRQSLGQGLEFLIYFQGNSAPDKSGLPSDRFSAERTGGSVSTLTIQRTQQEDSAVYLCASSPYRRGSGEQYFGPGTRLTVT.

This clone was observed a handful of times. This chain connects TRBV7-2 to TRBJ1-2; D may be TRBD1 (6 bases). Germline CDR1 is SGHTA and CDR2 is FQGNSA. V lost 0 bases to trimming and J lost 2 bases, with 13 bases between them. This CDR3 is built from 16 residues. CDR3 amino acids: CASSLATGRVNYGYTF. CDR3 sequence (DNA): TGTGCCAGCAGCTTAGCTACAGGGAGGGTCAACTATGGCTACACCTTC.

In DNA, the CDR3 is TGTGCCTGGAGCCCTTCCTATGGCTACACCTTC. This encodes CAWSPSYGYTF. The chain has TRBV30 and TRBJ1-2; D gene unclear. This CDR3 region has 11 residues. V was pared by 3 bases and J by 4 bases, with 6 bases between. Germline CDR1 GTSNPN, CDR2 SVGIG (reference sequence).

The chain employs TRBV11-3 and TRBJ2-3, with D uncertain. Germline CDR1 SGHNT, CDR2 YENEEA. This CDR3 spans 12 amino acids. The ends were cut back, 0 bases at V and 6 bases at J, with 4 bases in the middle. The chain's CDR3 is CASSLEADTQYF. The DNA for the CDR3 is TGTGCCAGCAGCTTAGAAGCGGATACGCAGTATTTT.

The rearrangement joins TRBV10-3 to TRBJ1-2; D is perhaps TRBD1 (5 bases). The germline gives CDR1 ENHRY, CDR2 SYGVKD. The CDR3 has 13 residues. The germline V and J ends were trimmed by 7 bases and 0 bases, with 9 bases remaining between them. The CDR3 DNA reads TGTGCCATCAAGACAGACGCTAACTATGGCTACACCTTC. This sequence encodes CAIKTDANYGYTF.

The CDR3 is CASSPVRLPETQYF. For the CDR3, the DNA is TGTGCCAGCTCACCAGTGCGCCTCCCGGAGACCCAGTACTTC. The chain has TRBV18 and TRBJ2-5; D is undetermined. V lost 2 bases and J lost 5, with 12 bases in between. Germline lookup yields CDR1 KGHSH and CDR2 LQKENI. CDR3 length equals 14 residues.

The chain joins TRBV4-3 to TRBJ2-7; weak D call: TRBD2 (5 bases). Germline CDR1 and CDR2: LGHNA and YSLEER. The CDR3 extends over 15 amino acids. Trimming left V 0 bases short and J 4 bases short, with 13 bases between. In nucleotides, the CDR3 is TGCGCCAGCAGCCAAGAGGCGGGCCTAGTGTACGAGCAGTACTTC. Amino acids: CASSQEAGLVYEQYF.

This clone was found once. V and J are TRBV7-2 and TRBJ1-2; tentative D call: TRBD1 (6 bases). Germline V CDR1 and CDR2: SGHTA, FQGNSA. The CDR3 length is 13 residues. Trimming stripped 6 bases from V and 6 bases from J, with 14 bases between. For the CDR3, the DNA is TGTGCCAGCAGGGACGGGACAAGGAATGGCTACACCTTC. Residues: CASRDGTRNGYTF.

This chain connects TRBV6-5 to TRBJ1-5, with a possible D match to TRBD1 (5 bases). CDR1 and CDR2 (germline): MNHEY, SVGAGI. The CDR3 sequence is 15 residues long. The germline V and J ends were trimmed by 6 bases and 4 bases, with 16 bases remaining between them. The CDR3 DNA is TGTGCCAGCAGCTTAACGGGGGATGGGAATCAGCCCCAGCATTTT. Translated, it gives CASSLTGDGNQPQHF.

This clone appeared a single time. This rearrangement joins TRBV30 to TRBJ2-5, with D uncertain. Trimming took off 1 base at V and 2 bases at J, with 5 bases between the two ends. The CDR3 spans 12 residues. The germline CDR1 and CDR2 sequences are GTSNPN and SVGIG (reference sequence). The CDR3, as DNA: TGTGCCTGGAGTGGTGGGCAAGAGACCCAGTACTTC. Residues: CAWSGGQETQYF.

This CDR3 reads CASSLTTMSTDTQYF. In DNA, the CDR3 is TGTGCCAGCAGCCTTACCACGATGAGCACAGATACGCAGTATTTT. The chain joins TRBV7-2 to TRBJ2-3; the D is unclear. V was trimmed by 5 bases and J by 0 bases, leaving 12 bases between them. Germline CDR1 SGHTA, CDR2 FQGNSA. The CDR3 totals 15 residues.

The chain combines TRBV21-1 with TRBJ2-4; the table assigns TRBD1, which was not confirmed against the DNA. TRBV21-1 is annotated as a pseudogene. The CDR3 is 13 residues long. Here the CDR3 reads CASPRQGGHIQYF. CDR3 bases: TGTGCCAGTCCTCGACAGGGTGGTCACATTCAGTACTTC.

The chain is built from TRBV10-3 and TRBJ2-1; 11 bases align to TRBD1. The trim removed 4 bases at V and 4 bases at J, leaving 3 bases unmatched. The CDR3 has 15 amino acids. Germline CDR1 and CDR2: ENHRY and SYGVKD. CDR3 DNA sequence: TGTGCCATCAGTGGCGGACAGGGGGCATACAATGAGCAGTTCTTC. This translates into CAISGGQGAYNEQFF.

CDR3 amino acids: CASSPKLTEVNGYTF. CDR3 nucleotides: TGTGCCAGCAGCCCTAAGTTGACGGAGGTCAATGGCTACACCTTC. The J gene is TRBJ1-2, the V gene TRBV11-2; D not certain. V was shortened by 5 bases and J by 6 bases, with 19 bases between the two germline ends. The germline CDR1 and CDR2 sequences are SGHAT and FQNNGV. The CDR3 sequence is 15 residues long.

The chain couples TRBV9 to TRBJ2-3; 9 bases match TRBD2. Trimming removed 5 bases from V and 4 bases from J; junction bases left unmatched: 8. This CDR3 spans 15 amino acids. Germline CDR1 and CDR2: SGDLS and YYNGEE. CDR3 protein: CASSISGGSSDTQYF. CDR3 nucleotides: TGTGCCAGCAGTATAAGCGGGGGGTCTTCAGATACGCAGTATTTT.

This chain joins TRBV5-1 and TRBJ2-7; 9 bases map to TRBD2. The CDR3 has 15 amino acids. Germline V gene sequence: CDR1 SGHRS, CDR2 YFSETQ. The trim removed 4 bases at V and 2 bases at J, leaving 7 bases unmatched. CDR3 residues: CASSQKTSGTYEQYF. CDR3 DNA sequence: TGCGCCAGCAGCCAAAAGACTAGCGGAACCTACGAGCAGTACTTC.

V is TRBV7-6 and J is TRBJ2-5; 7 bases fit TRBD2. CDR1 is SGHVS and CDR2 is FNYEAQ in the germline V gene. The CDR3 totals 16 residues. The V segment lost 1 base and the J segment 10 bases; nucleotides outside the gene matches: 15. CDR3 amino acids: CASSLVASGETSGQYF. The CDR3 DNA is TGTGCCAGCAGCTTAGTGGCTAGCGGCGAAACGAGTGGCCAGTACTTC. The whole variable domain, filled in from reference TRBV7-6 and TRBJ2-5, reads GAGVSQSPRYKVTKRGQDVALRCDPISGHVSLYWYRQALGQGPEFLTYFNYEAQQDKSGLPNDRFSAERPEGSISTLTIQRTEQRDSAMYRCASSLVASGETSGQYFGPGTRLLVL.

The chain combines TRBV9 with TRBJ1-5, with D possibly being TRBD1 (5 bases). Germline V gene data show CDR1 as SGDLS and CDR2 as YYNGEE. V was trimmed by 7 bases and J by 3 bases, leaving 8 bases between them. The CDR3 has 12 amino acids. CDR3 loop: CASGDFNQPQHF. The CDR3 DNA reads as TGTGCCAGCGGGGACTTCAATCAGCCCCAGCATTTT.

This chain uses TRBV6-5 with TRBJ1-6; 7 bases map to TRBD1. The germline gives CDR1 MNHEY, CDR2 SVGAGI. Trimming cost V 2 bases and J 9 bases; bases outside gene matches: 4. This CDR3 comprises 14 residues. In DNA form, the CDR3 reads TGTGCCAGCAGTTACCAGGGGGAAGGTTCACCCCTCCACTTT. It encodes CASSYQGEGSPLHF.

This clone was detected once. This chain connects TRBV21-1 to TRBJ1-5. TRBV21-1 constitutes a pseudogene. The CDR3 is made up of 11 amino acids. The CDR3 here is CASSKNHPQHF. The CDR3 DNA reads TGTGCCAGCAGCAAAAATCACCCCCAGCATTTT.

The rearrangement uses TRBV19 and TRBJ2-6; perhaps TRBD1 as D (6 bases). Per germline, CDR1 LNHDA and CDR2 SQIVND (reference sequence). The CDR3 spans 19 residues. With 1 base removed from V and 2 bases from J, the gap between germline ends came to 18 bases. CDR3: CASSIVVGQTRPGANVLTF. In DNA, the CDR3 is TGTGCCAGTAGTATAGTAGTCGGACAGACAAGGCCTGGGGCCAACGTCCTGACTTTC.

The chain couples TRBV27 to TRBJ2-1, with D perhaps matching TRBD2 (5 bases). Trimming removed 5 bases from V and 7 bases from J, with 15 bases in between. Germline V gene lookup returns CDR1 MNHEY and CDR2 SMNVEV (reference sequence). This CDR3 region has 14 residues. The CDR3 nucleotides are TGTGCCAGCAGTCCTATCCAACCGGGGAATGAGCAGTTCTTC. This sequence encodes CASSPIQPGNEQFF.